This TCR beta chain was identified in a study of blood T cell repertoires in COVID-19. As for the study in general: Acute and convalescent COVID-19 samples came from the United States, Italy and Spain. In each case, the material was cDNA or gDNA derived from T cells, B-cell-depleted T cells, or PBMCs.

The CDR3 loop spans 12 amino acids. V was shortened by 1 base and J by 6 bases, with 6 bases between the two germline ends. How the authors handled the data: Amplification of reference gene primers provided the estimated nucleated cell counts. Only in-frame clones appear in the TCRdb table, and some are missing; sequencing was by immunoSEQ multiplex PCR. The V and J calls and clone size are taken from that table; D and trimming were inferred from the DNA. The repertoire holds roughly 99,000 clones, with around 88% as singletons. The sample consisted of peripheral blood. This chain connects TRBV12-3 or TRBV12-4 to TRBJ1-2; D uncertain. This receptor was identified in a middle-aged man with active or convalescent COVID-19. The CDR3 DNA reads as TGTGCCAGCAGTTTAGATAGTAATGGCTACACCTTC. Its translation is CASSLDSNGYTF.